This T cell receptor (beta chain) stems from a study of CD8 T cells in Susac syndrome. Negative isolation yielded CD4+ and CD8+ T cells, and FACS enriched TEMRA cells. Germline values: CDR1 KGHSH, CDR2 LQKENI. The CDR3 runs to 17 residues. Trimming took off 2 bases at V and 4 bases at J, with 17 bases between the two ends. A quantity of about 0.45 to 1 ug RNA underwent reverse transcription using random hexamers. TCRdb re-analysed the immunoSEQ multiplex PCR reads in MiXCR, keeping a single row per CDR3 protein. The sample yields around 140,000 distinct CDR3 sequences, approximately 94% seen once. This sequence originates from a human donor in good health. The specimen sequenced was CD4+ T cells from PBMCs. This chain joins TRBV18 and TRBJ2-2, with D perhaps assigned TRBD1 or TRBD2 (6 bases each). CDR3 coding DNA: TGTGCCAGCTCACCATGGGGTGACAGGAGGGGCACCGGGGAGCTGTTTTTT. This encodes CASSPWGDRRGTGELFF.